The entry that follows covers one TCR beta chain sequence. Its specificity is not known. With a much larger clone just one base away, this may be a read error. MiXCR, run by TCRdb on the 5' RACE reads, gives a single entry per CDR3 protein. The sample records hundreds of thousands of distinct CDR3 sequences, roughly 8.6% being singletons. This sample was taken from a study of identical twins. General study findings and limits: Twin-shared out-of-frame alpha sequences showed excess low generation probability.

Every sampled donor was Caucasian and healthy. CDR1 and CDR2 (germline): SGHNT, YENEEA. The J segment lost 4 bases and the V segment lost 4 bases, leaving 2 bases of the junction unmatched. CDR3 size: 15 residues. The data were also submitted as part of a second study, on yellow fever vaccine responses in identical twins.

The sequence was collected from a woman aged 18-29 years in good health. The sequenced material came from memory (CD45RO+) T cells sorted from blood. This chain connects TRBV11-3 to TRBJ2-2; TRBD1 aligns across 11 bases. The CDR3 protein is CASSSGTGGTGELFF. In DNA form, the CDR3 reads TGTGCCAGCAGCTCCGGGACAGGGGGCACCGGGGAGCTGTTTTTT.